This T cell receptor (beta chain) was retrieved from a study of shared clonotypes between healthy human individuals (dated by TCRdb to about 2020). As for the study more broadly: The cohort included a few men and two women between 18 and 49 years of age. To estimate repertoire size and how much clonotypes are shared between individuals, the study performed deep sequencing of blood TCR repertoires from five healthy adults. For each donor, CD4 naive and CD4 memory were each run on three plates, CD8 naive on two plates, and CD8 memory on one plate. To increase sequencing depth and limit assay-specific biases, different laboratories used diverse techniques to prepare libraries and sequence TCR repertoires. Each donor's leukapheresis produced roughly between roughly 0.85 and 9 billion PBMCs.

Study-wide conclusions, independent of this receptor: Pairwise subsampling led to the expectation that sequencing depth would affect the degree of clonotype sharing among donors. The small number of donors limited the genetic and exposure-history diversity represented. Even with the large sequencing depth, rarefaction of the sorted-subset datasets indicated that sequencing was incomplete. Naive subsets generally had larger estimated clonotype richness than memory subsets did. Sharing across a handful of donors was observed for 4.5% to 6.5% of naive CD4, over 3% of naive CD8, 2% to 2.5% of memory CD4, and around 0.42% of memory CD8 clonotypes. Clonotypes shared by all four sorted-subset donors showed higher generation probabilities than non-shared clonotypes. Only blood was sampled, and tissue TCR repertoires likely differ from those in blood.

Using the deep immunoSEQ assay, multiplex PCR amplified TCR CDR3 regions from genomic DNA. Extracted genomic DNA from each cell subset was spread evenly across all wells of several immunoSEQ 96-well plates, with each plate serving as a replicate. For sorted subsets, roughly 200 ng of genomic DNA, equivalent to some 30,000 T cell genomes, went into each replicate PCR. Purified libraries were measured with a Qubit 3.0 fluorometer, size-checked on a Bioanalyzer 2100, and measured again with the KAPA Library Quantification kit. Every immunoSEQ 96-well plate was sequenced on a separate single-read 150-cycle Illumina NextSeq 550 flow cell. Per the original workflow: Because the immunoSEQ output included only junctional sequences and no quality scores, the filtering could not be the same as the filtering used for full-length reads. To assign V/J genes and CDR3, sequences were annotated against IMGT germline references using PyIR, a Python wrapper for IgBLAST v1.9. Reads were filtered out if the reads had weak V/J assignments (E-value above 1e-6), no CDR3, stop codons, out-of-frame junctions, or ambiguous translated residues. V3J clonotypes were defined as sequences sharing an identical inferred V gene, J gene, and CDR3 amino acid sequence. Percentage overlap between repertoires was computed as shared unique clonotypes divided by the size of the smaller repertoire. RTK rarefaction, the Chao1 estimator, and Recon v2.1 estimates of unobserved clonotypes were used to assess repertoire richness. OLGA was used to compute generation probabilities for all TCRbeta clonotypes that the gDNA method yielded from a handful of donors. As stored in TCRdb, this immuneACCESS dataset retains in-frame rearrangements with V and J assigned. A fraction of the clones does not appear; measured against another copy, unresolved V genes explain less than half of the discrepancy, and the remainder lacks a known reason. The DNA gave D and trimming, while V, J and clone size come from that table. This sample holds some 580,000 clones; around 97% were observed only once. The ten largest clones represent 0.057% of the sample.

The donors were healthy, HIV-negative adults who had no recently reported acute infections or vaccinations. All donors were Caucasian adults living in Nashville, Tennessee, USA. CD4+ T cells were enriched by magnetic negative selection, after which naive cells were positively selected on CD45RA and the negative fraction was taken as the memory subset. Blood was collected by leukapheresis, and PBMCs were isolated by Ficoll-Histopaque density gradient centrifugation and then cryopreserved in liquid nitrogen vapor phase. Analytical flow cytometry was used to check the purity and quantity of every magnetically sorted T cell population. Genomic DNA was isolated from each sorted fraction and quantified by UV absorbance on a Nanodrop 2000c. V trim: 3 bases; J trim: 0 bases; unmatched bases: 5. Inclusive of the bounding cysteine and phenylalanine, the CDR3 is 17 residues long. Just CDR3 DNA is preserved here, 51 bases in frame from base 1. CDR1 KGHSH and CDR2 LQKENI are derived from the germline V gene.

About this clone itself: It has no known antigen specificity. One base away there is no much larger clone; base qualities are not given.

The chain employs TRBV18 and TRBJ1-1; a stretch of 12 junction bases matches TRBD1. Sequencing was done on a sample of naive CD4+ T cells sorted from blood. The cell subset or site label of this sample denotes: CD45RA+ positively selected. The receptor was derived from a young woman in good health. The nucleotides read TGTGCCAGCTCACCGGGGACAGGGGGCCGATTGAACACTGAAGCTTTCTTT. This gives the protein CASSPGTGGRLNTEAFF. This CDR3, with the reference TRBV18 and TRBJ1-1 proteins standing in past its ends, gives the full variable domain NAGVMQNPRHLVRRRGQEARLRCSPMKGHSHVYWYRQLPEEGLKFMVYLQKENIIDESGMPKERFSAEFPKEGPSILRIQQVVRGDSAAYFCASSPGTGGRLNTEAFFGQGTRLTVV.